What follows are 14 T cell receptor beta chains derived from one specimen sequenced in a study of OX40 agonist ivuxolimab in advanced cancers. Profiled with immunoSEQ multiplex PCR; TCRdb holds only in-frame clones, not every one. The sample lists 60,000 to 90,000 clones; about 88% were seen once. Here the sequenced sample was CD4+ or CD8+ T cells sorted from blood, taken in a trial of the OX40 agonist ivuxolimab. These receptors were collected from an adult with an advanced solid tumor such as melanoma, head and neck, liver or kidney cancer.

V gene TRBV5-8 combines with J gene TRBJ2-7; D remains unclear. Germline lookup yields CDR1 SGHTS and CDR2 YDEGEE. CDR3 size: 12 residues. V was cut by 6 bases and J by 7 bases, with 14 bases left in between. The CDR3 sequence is CASTLEAGEQYF. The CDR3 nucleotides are TGTGCCAGCACCCTAGAGGCCGGGGAGCAGTACTTC.

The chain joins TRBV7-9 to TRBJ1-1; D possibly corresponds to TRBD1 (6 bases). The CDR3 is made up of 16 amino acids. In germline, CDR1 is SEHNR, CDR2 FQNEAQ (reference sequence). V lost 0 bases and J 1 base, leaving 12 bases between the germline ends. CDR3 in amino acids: CASSLARGASNTEAFF. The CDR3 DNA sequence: TGTGCCAGCAGCTTAGCTCGGGGGGCCTCGAACACTGAAGCTTTCTTT.

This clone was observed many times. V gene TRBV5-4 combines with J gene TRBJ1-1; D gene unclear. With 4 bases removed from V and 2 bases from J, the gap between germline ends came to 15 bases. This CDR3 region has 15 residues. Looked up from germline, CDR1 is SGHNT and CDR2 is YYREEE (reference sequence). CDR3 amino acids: CASSPMDGTNTEAFF. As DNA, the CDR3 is TGTGCCAGCAGCCCAATGGACGGAACAAACACTGAAGCTTTCTTT.

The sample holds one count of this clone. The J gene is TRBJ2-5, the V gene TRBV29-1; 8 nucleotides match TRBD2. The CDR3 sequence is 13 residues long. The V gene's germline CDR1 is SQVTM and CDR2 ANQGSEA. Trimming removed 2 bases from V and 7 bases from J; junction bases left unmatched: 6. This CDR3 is CSVELRGARTQYF. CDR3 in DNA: TGCAGCGTTGAATTGCGGGGGGCCCGGACCCAGTACTTC.

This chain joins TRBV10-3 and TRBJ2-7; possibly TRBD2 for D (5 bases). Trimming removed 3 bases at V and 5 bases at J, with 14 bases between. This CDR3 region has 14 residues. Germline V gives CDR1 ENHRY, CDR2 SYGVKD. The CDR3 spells CAISDSTSSHEQYF. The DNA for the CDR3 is TGTGCCATCAGTGACTCCACTAGTAGCCACGAGCAGTACTTC.

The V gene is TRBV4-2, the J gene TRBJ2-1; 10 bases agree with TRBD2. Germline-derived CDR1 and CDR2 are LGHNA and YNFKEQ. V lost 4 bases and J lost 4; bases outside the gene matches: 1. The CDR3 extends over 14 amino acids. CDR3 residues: CASSPSGRYNEQFF. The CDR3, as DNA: TGTGCCAGCAGCCCTAGCGGGAGATACAATGAGCAGTTCTTC.

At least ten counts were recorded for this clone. DNA for the CDR3: TGTGCCAGTTGGGGGACTAGCGGGGCCCAAGAGACCCAGTACTTC. Amino acid sequence: CASWGTSGAQETQYF. V gene TRBV2 combines with J gene TRBJ2-5; 13 nucleotides line up with TRBD2. In germline, CDR1 is SNHLY, CDR2 FYNNEI. The CDR3 is 15 amino acids. Trimming took 9 bases from V and 1 from J; bases not matched to a gene: 5.

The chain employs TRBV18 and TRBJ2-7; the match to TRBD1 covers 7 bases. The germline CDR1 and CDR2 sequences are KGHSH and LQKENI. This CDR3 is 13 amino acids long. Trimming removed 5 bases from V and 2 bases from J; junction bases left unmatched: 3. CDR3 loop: CASSYGTAYEQYF. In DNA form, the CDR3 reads TGTGCCAGCTCATACGGGACAGCCTACGAGCAGTACTTC.

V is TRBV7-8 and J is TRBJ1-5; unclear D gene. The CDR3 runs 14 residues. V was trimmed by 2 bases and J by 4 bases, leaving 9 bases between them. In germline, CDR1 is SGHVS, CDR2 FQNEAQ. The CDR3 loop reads CASSLMGPNQPQHF. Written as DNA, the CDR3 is TGTGCCAGCAGCTTAATGGGCCCTAATCAGCCCCAGCATTTT.

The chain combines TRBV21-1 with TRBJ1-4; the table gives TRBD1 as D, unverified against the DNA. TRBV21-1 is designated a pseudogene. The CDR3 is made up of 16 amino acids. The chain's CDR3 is CASSKYPGQGDEKLFF. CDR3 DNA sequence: TGTGCCAGCAGCAAGTACCCGGGACAGGGCGACGAAAAACTGTTTTTT.

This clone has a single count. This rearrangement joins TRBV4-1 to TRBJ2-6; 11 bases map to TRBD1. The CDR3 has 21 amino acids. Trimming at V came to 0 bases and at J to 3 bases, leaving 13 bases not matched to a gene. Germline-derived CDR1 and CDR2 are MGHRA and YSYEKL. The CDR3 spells CASSQDPKSGTGGSGANVLTF. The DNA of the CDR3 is TGCGCCAGCAGCCAAGATCCCAAGTCCGGGACAGGGGGGAGTGGGGCCAACGTCCTGACTTTC.

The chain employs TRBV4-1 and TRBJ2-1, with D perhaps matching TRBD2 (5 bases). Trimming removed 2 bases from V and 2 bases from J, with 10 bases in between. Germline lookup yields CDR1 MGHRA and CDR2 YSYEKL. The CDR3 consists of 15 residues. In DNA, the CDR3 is TGCGCCAGCAGCCAATCGGGGTTCCCCTACAATGAGCAGTTCTTC. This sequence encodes CASSQSGFPYNEQFF.

CDR3 region: CASSLFYGREAFF. The CDR3 DNA is TGTGCCAGCAGCTTATTTTATGGGCGAGAAGCTTTCTTT. This chain joins TRBV7-2 and TRBJ1-1; D is unclear. The V gene lost 2 bases and the J gene lost 8 bases, with 12 bases spanning the gap. CDR1 and CDR2 (germline): SGHTA, FQGNSA. The CDR3 sequence is 13 residues long.

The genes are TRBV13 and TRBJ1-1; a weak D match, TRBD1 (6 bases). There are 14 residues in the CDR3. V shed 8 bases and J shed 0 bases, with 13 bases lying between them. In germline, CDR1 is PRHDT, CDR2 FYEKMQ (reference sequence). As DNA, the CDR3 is TGTGCCAGCTCCACCAGGGGAGTGAACACTGAAGCTTTCTTT. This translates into CASSTRGVNTEAFF.